Listed below are T cell receptor beta chains from one sample, sequenced in a study of T cells in Graves' hyperthyroidism and ophthalmopathy. TCRdb re-called the multiplex PCR reads through MiXCR, storing one row per CDR3 protein. The sample shows hundreds of thousands of distinct CDR3 sequences, roughly an eighth of them seen only once. Source material: blood. The source of these receptors is a woman under 30 with Graves' hyperthyroidism. The CDR3 runs from the conserved cysteine through the conserved F or W. Fields, in order: clone size, J gene, CDR3 length, V gene, D gene, CDR3 protein, CDR3 DNA. D genes are given only for firm matches. Some rows mark clone size as missing; the rest say once, few, many or name a class of expanded clone.

clone_size: many; j_call: TRBJ2-5; cdr3_length: 15; v_call: TRBV28; d_call: TRBD1; cdr3_aa: CASSTERGPWETQYF; cdr3_nt: TGTGCCAGCAGCACAGAGAGGGGGCCCTGGGAGACCCAGTACTTC
clone_size: many; j_call: TRBJ2-5; cdr3_length: 14; v_call: TRBV6-2/TRBV6-3; d_call: NA; cdr3_aa: CASSYATAKETQYF; cdr3_nt: TGTGCCAGCAGTTACGCCACCGCCAAAGAGACCCAGTACTTC
clone_size: NA; j_call: TRBJ1-3; cdr3_length: 13; v_call: TRBV5-6; d_call: NA; cdr3_aa: CASTAVSGNTIYF; cdr3_nt: TGTGCCAGCACGGCGGTCTCTGGAAACACCATATATTTT
clone_size: NA; j_call: TRBJ2-3; cdr3_length: 20; v_call: TRBV20-1; d_call: TRBD2; cdr3_aa: CSARAYRGTSGGPSTDTQYF; cdr3_nt: TGCAGTGCTAGAGCCTACCGAGGGACTAGCGGGGGGCCTAGCACAGATACGCAGTATTTT
clone_size: many; j_call: TRBJ1-3; cdr3_length: 15; v_call: TRBV28; d_call: NA; cdr3_aa: CASRGSGLSGNTIYF; cdr3_nt: TGTGCCAGCAGGGGGAGCGGTCTCTCTGGAAACACCATATATTTT
clone_size: NA; j_call: TRBJ1-5; cdr3_length: 15; v_call: TRBV6-1; d_call: NA; cdr3_aa: CASRPRAGSNQPQHF; cdr3_nt: TGTGCCAGCAGACCCCGGGCCGGAAGCAATCAGCCCCAGCATTTT
clone_size: many; j_call: TRBJ2-7; cdr3_length: 13; v_call: TRBV6-1; d_call: NA; cdr3_aa: CASSETADDQQYF; cdr3_nt: TGTGCCAGCAGTGAAACAGCCGACGACCAGCAGTACTTC
clone_size: many; j_call: TRBJ2-7; cdr3_length: 17; v_call: TRBV10-3; d_call: NA; cdr3_aa: CAISEGKGTNDFLGQYF; cdr3_nt: TGTGCCATCAGTGAGGGTAAAGGGACAAATGATTTTCTAGGGCAGTACTTC
clone_size: many; j_call: TRBJ2-1; cdr3_length: 15; v_call: TRBV11-3; d_call: TRBD2; cdr3_aa: CASSFGLAGDNEQFF; cdr3_nt: TGTGCCAGCAGCTTCGGACTAGCGGGGGACAATGAGCAGTTCTTC
clone_size: many; j_call: TRBJ2-5; cdr3_length: 16; v_call: TRBV2; d_call: NA; cdr3_aa: CASSEPLAGAGETQYF; cdr3_nt: TGTGCCAGCAGTGAACCATTGGCGGGGGCCGGGGAGACCCAGTACTTC
clone_size: few; j_call: TRBJ2-5; cdr3_length: 16; v_call: TRBV6-1; d_call: TRBD1; cdr3_aa: CASSTVGEQGQETQYF; cdr3_nt: TGTGCCAGCAGTACTGTGGGGGAACAGGGGCAAGAGACCCAGTACTTC
clone_size: many; j_call: TRBJ2-1; cdr3_length: 13; v_call: TRBV28; d_call: NA; cdr3_aa: CASSLGALRTQFF; cdr3_nt: TGTGCCAGCAGTTTAGGGGCCCTACGGACTCAGTTCTTC
clone_size: NA; j_call: TRBJ2-7; cdr3_length: 15; v_call: TRBV7-2; d_call: TRBD2; cdr3_aa: CASSLAAGGIDRQYF; cdr3_nt: TGTGCCAGCAGCTTAGCGGCGGGAGGGATTGATAGGCAGTACTTC
clone_size: many; j_call: TRBJ2-7; cdr3_length: 13; v_call: TRBV20-1; d_call: NA; cdr3_aa: CSASFGGSYEQYF; cdr3_nt: TGCAGTGCTAGCTTCGGGGGCTCCTACGAGCAGTACTTC
clone_size: few; j_call: TRBJ1-1; cdr3_length: 14; v_call: TRBV20-1; d_call: NA; cdr3_aa: CSAHPGSLNTEAFF; cdr3_nt: TGCAGTGCCCACCCGGGCAGTCTGAACACTGAAGCTTTCTTT
clone_size: many; j_call: TRBJ2-1; cdr3_length: 15; v_call: TRBV7-2; d_call: NA; cdr3_aa: CASSAAQMSYNEQFF; cdr3_nt: TGTGCCAGCAGCGCGGCCCAGATGTCCTACAATGAGCAGTTCTTC
clone_size: many; j_call: TRBJ2-7; cdr3_length: 13; v_call: TRBV5-8; d_call: NA; cdr3_aa: CASSLDTLGEQYF; cdr3_nt: TGTGCCAGCAGCTTGGACACCTTAGGCGAGCAGTACTTC
clone_size: many; j_call: TRBJ1-1; cdr3_length: 15; v_call: TRBV24-1; d_call: NA; cdr3_aa: CATTQEGDYDTEAFF; cdr3_nt: TGTGCCACCACCCAGGAGGGCGATTACGACACTGAAGCTTTCTTT
clone_size: many; j_call: TRBJ2-5; cdr3_length: 11; v_call: TRBV28; d_call: NA; cdr3_aa: CASSSSETQYF; cdr3_nt: TGTGCCAGCAGTTCGTCCGAGACCCAGTACTTC
clone_size: NA; j_call: TRBJ1-1; cdr3_length: 16; v_call: TRBV5-6; d_call: NA; cdr3_aa: CASSRGGMRGNTEAFF; cdr3_nt: TGTGCCAGCAGCCGAGGCGGGATGCGGGGTAACACTGAAGCTTTCTTT
clone_size: many; j_call: TRBJ2-5; cdr3_length: 13; v_call: TRBV7-2; d_call: NA; cdr3_aa: CASTGGNQETQYF; cdr3_nt: TGTGCCAGCACTGGGGGGAACCAAGAGACCCAGTACTTC
clone_size: many; j_call: TRBJ1-1; cdr3_length: 12; v_call: TRBV15; d_call: NA; cdr3_aa: CATSRGGTEAFF; cdr3_nt: TGTGCCACCAGCAGAGGTGGCACTGAAGCTTTCTTT
clone_size: NA; j_call: TRBJ2-2; cdr3_length: 15; v_call: TRBV4-1; d_call: NA; cdr3_aa: CASSQDVGPTGELFF; cdr3_nt: TGCGCCAGCAGCCAAGACGTGGGGCCCACCGGGGAGCTGTTTTTT
clone_size: few; j_call: TRBJ1-5; cdr3_length: 16; v_call: TRBV19; d_call: TRBD1; cdr3_aa: CASSTDRVGSNQPQHF; cdr3_nt: TGTGCCAGTAGTACCGACAGGGTGGGGAGCAATCAGCCCCAGCATTTT
clone_size: many; j_call: TRBJ1-2; cdr3_length: 14; v_call: TRBV2; d_call: NA; cdr3_aa: CASSAEGQEGGYTF; cdr3_nt: TGTGCCAGCAGTGCAGAGGGGCAAGAGGGAGGCTACACCTTC
clone_size: many; j_call: TRBJ1-5; cdr3_length: 13; v_call: TRBV28; d_call: NA; cdr3_aa: CASTLGGGQPQHF; cdr3_nt: TGTGCCAGCACCCTGGGGGGAGGTCAGCCCCAGCATTTT
clone_size: NA; j_call: TRBJ2-3; cdr3_length: 16; v_call: TRBV19; d_call: NA; cdr3_aa: CASSTGTLKSTDTQYF; cdr3_nt: TGTGCCAGTAGTACCGGGACACTCAAAAGCACAGATACGCAGTATTTT
clone_size: NA; j_call: TRBJ2-1; cdr3_length: 11; v_call: TRBV28; d_call: NA; cdr3_aa: CASSRPEMQFF; cdr3_nt: TGTGCCAGCAGCCGTCCCGAGATGCAGTTCTTC
clone_size: NA; j_call: TRBJ1-3; cdr3_length: 15; v_call: TRBV13; d_call: NA; cdr3_aa: CASRPYRASGNTIYF; cdr3_nt: TGTGCCAGCCGTCCCTACAGGGCATCTGGAAACACCATATATTTT
clone_size: NA; j_call: TRBJ1-3; cdr3_length: 16; v_call: TRBV9; d_call: NA; cdr3_aa: CASSFRYDTSGNTIYF; cdr3_nt: TGTGCCAGCAGCTTCCGATACGACACCTCTGGAAACACCATATATTTT
clone_size: few; j_call: TRBJ2-6; cdr3_length: 18; v_call: TRBV7-9; d_call: TRBD1; cdr3_aa: CASSPMTGTYSGANVLTF; cdr3_nt: TGTGCCAGCAGCCCAATGACAGGGACCTACTCTGGGGCCAACGTCCTGACTTTC